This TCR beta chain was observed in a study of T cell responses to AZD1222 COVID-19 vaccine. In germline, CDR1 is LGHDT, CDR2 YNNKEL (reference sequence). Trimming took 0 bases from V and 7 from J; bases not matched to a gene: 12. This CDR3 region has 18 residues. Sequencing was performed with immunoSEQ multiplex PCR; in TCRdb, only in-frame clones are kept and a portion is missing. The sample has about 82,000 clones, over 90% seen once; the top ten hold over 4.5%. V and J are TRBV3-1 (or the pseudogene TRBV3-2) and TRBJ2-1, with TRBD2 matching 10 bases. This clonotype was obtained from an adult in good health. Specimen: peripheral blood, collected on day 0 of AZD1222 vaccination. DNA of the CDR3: TGTGCCAGCAGCCAAGACGTGGGACTACTAGCGGGGCGGAATGAGCAGTTCTTC. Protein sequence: CASSQDVGLLAGRNEQFF.